This T cell receptor beta chain came from a study of shared clonotypes between healthy human individuals. At the level of the study: Per-donor plates numbered three CD4 naive, three CD4 memory, two CD8 naive and one CD8 memory. Study conclusions and caveats: Relative to their counterparts shared across all four donors, non-shared clonotypes exhibited diminished generation probabilities. Rarefaction indicated that sorted-subset sequencing remained incomplete although depth was large.

Profiling relied on immunoSEQ multiplex PCR, and the TCRdb table lists in-frame clones only, not all of them. The sample lists some 2,500,000 clones; 93% were seen once. With regard to this clone: What it recognizes is unknown.

The receptor comes from a man younger than 35 in good health. Some clones in this sample may be carry-over from other donors' samples. The sequencing input was naive CD4+ T cells from PBMCs. As for subset: CD45RA+ positively selected.

In DNA, the CDR3 is TGTGCCAGCAGCTCCCCCGGCGGCAGCAGAGACCTATACAATGAGCAGTTCTTC. Its protein is CASSSPGGSRDLYNEQFF. The chain joins TRBV13 to TRBJ2-1, with no clear D. This CDR3 has 18 residues. Germline-derived CDR1 and CDR2 are PRHDT and FYEKMQ (reference sequence). Deletions cut 4 bases from V and 4 bases from J, with 23 bases between.